This is a list of T cell receptor beta chains from one sample in a study of T cell changes during pregnancy in multiple sclerosis. TCRdb's copy holds only in-frame clones and misses some; the assay was immunoSEQ multiplex PCR. The sample shows 70,000 or so clones, approximately 91% of them seen only once. Specimen: peripheral blood, collected in the third trimester of pregnancy. The receptors originated from a female donor with multiple sclerosis, enrolled in a pregnancy study. Both conserved end residues are trimmed from each CDR3. Each record gives: V gene, D gene, clone size, CDR3 length, J gene, CDR3 protein. The D gene is left open where the match is weak. Part of the rows lack a size; the others show once, few, many or a class for expanded clones.

TRBV6-4	TRBD2	.	13	TRBJ2-3	ASSDSASGGDTQY
TRBV27	.	.	15	TRBJ1-2	ASNLGPGTPGDYGYT
TRBV27	TRBD1	.	14	TRBJ2-7	ASRRVWDSISYEQY
TRBV5-6	.	.	14	TRBJ2-2	ASSFLTRSNTGELF
TRBV4-2	.	.	12	TRBJ1-2	ASSLSGRYYGYT
TRBV2	.	.	14	TRBJ1-4	ASPRGYRANNEKLF
TRBV5-1	.	.	13	TRBJ1-5	ASSSEPGLNQPQH
TRBV2	.	.	11	TRBJ1-2	ASDNREDYGYT
TRBV19	.	.	10	TRBJ1-1	ASGPGRTEAF
TRBV4-1	TRBD1	once	13	TRBJ2-6	ASSPRGSGANVLT
TRBV2	.	.	13	TRBJ1-1	ASRLTDSQNTEAF
TRBV2	.	.	9	TRBJ2-5	ASGTQETQY
TRBV10-3	TRBD1	many	12	TRBJ1-6	AISGDRDNSPLH
TRBV18	.	.	11	TRBJ1-1	ASSPEAYTEAF
TRBV27	.	.	12	TRBJ1-3	ASRPYSSGNTIY
TRBV6-1	.	.	15	TRBJ1-6	ASSAPNRESDNSPLH
TRBV7-2	TRBD2	once	11	TRBJ2-1	ASSFTSGGAKF
TRBV7-2	.	.	14	TRBJ1-5	ASSHTQGLGNQPQH
TRBV6-6	.	.	13	TRBJ2-1	ASSYLERRYNEQF
TRBV10-2	.	.	11	TRBJ1-1	ASSVQGNTEAF